These 25 T cell receptor beta chains originate from one sample sequenced in a study of CD4 T cells in relation to SARS-CoV-2 and coronaviruses (dated by TCRdb to about 2021). Libraries came from the immunoSEQ multiplex PCR assay. The clones in this table, taken by TCRdb from immuneACCESS, are in-frame only. Not every clone is retained; where verified, under half of the shortfall comes from an unresolved V gene, and the cause of the rest is unknown. Across this sample there are under 20,000 clones, with around 78% seen only once. In total, the top ten clones hold roughly 18% of the sample. No antigen has been assigned to these receptors. CD4+ T cells from unexposed donors were collected before the COVID-19 pandemic (2011-2018). The EasySep CD4+ T cell isolation kit was used to isolate CD4+ T cells once the cultures had run for nine to eleven days. The sequencing input was CD4+ T cells from PBMCs, cultured in vitro. The receptors here all came from a human donor in good health.

The chain recombines TRBV2 with TRBJ1-6; no clear D. Germline CDR1 SNHLY, CDR2 FYNNEI. V lost 3 bases, J lost 9 bases, and 18 bases lay in between. CDR3 length: 16 residues. CDR3 nucleotide sequence: TGTGCCAGCAGTGAGTGGCAGACTTTCGGGAGTTCACCCCTCCACTTT. Protein: CASSEWQTFGSSPLHF.

V gene TRBV14 combines with J gene TRBJ2-3; tentative D call: TRBD1 (6 bases). Trimming took off 0 bases at V and 7 bases at J, with 11 bases between the two ends. The CDR3 is 14 amino acids. CDR1 is SGHDN and CDR2 is FVKESK in the germline V gene. CDR3 DNA: TGTGCCAGCAGCCAAGAGGGGACAATTAATACGCAGTATTTT. As protein: CASSQEGTINTQYF. The full variable domain, completed using reference TRBV14 and TRBJ2-3, is EAGVTQFPSHSVIEKGQTVTLRCDPISGHDNLYWYRRVMGKEIKFLLHFVKESKQDESGMPNNRFLAERTGGTYSTLKVQPAELEDSGVYFCASSQEGTINTQYFGPGTRLTVL.

The chain has TRBV18 and TRBJ2-7, with D hard to call. The V end was cut by 6 bases, the J end by 0 bases, with 18 bases between. Germline V CDR1 and CDR2: KGHSH, LQKENI. The CDR3 consists of 16 residues. CDR3 sequence (DNA): TGTGCCAGCTCTCTCTCTCTTGGACGGAGCTCCTACGAGCAGTACTTC. It encodes CASSLSLGRSSYEQYF.

The chain carries TRBV6-1 and TRBJ2-7, with D possibly being TRBD1 (5 bases). This CDR3 is 15 amino acids long. In germline, CDR1 is MNHNS, CDR2 SASEGT. Deletions cut 3 bases from V and 3 bases from J, with 15 bases between. In DNA, the CDR3 is TGTGCCAGCAGTGAGTCAGGGTCTCTCGGCTACGAGCAGTACTTC. This sequence encodes CASSESGSLGYEQYF.

The rearrangement links TRBV7-8 to TRBJ1-6, with D possibly being TRBD1 (6 bases). The CDR3 covers 16 residues. CDR1 is SGHVS, CDR2 FQNEAQ, per germline. The germline V and J ends were trimmed by 3 bases and 5 bases, with 14 bases remaining between them. CDR3 region: CASSFTGTIDNSPLHF. CDR3 coding DNA: TGTGCCAGCAGCTTTACCGGGACAATTGATAATTCACCCCTCCACTTT. The whole variable domain, remainder taken from reference TRBV7-8 and TRBJ1-6, is GAGVSQSPRYKVAKRGQDVALRCDPISGHVSLFWYQQALGQGPEFLTYFQNEAQLDKSGLPSDRFFAERPEGSVSTLKIQRTQQEDSAVYLCASSFTGTIDNSPLHFGNGTRLTVT.

This chain links TRBV3-1 (or the pseudogene TRBV3-2) with TRBJ2-3; D not certain. Germline V gene data show CDR1 as LGHDT and CDR2 as YNNKEL (reference sequence). The CDR3 sequence is 18 residues long. The germline V and J ends were trimmed by 1 base and 1 base, with 18 bases remaining between them. The CDR3 sequence: CASSQARPGQVGTDTQYF. DNA of the CDR3: TGTGCCAGCAGCCAAGCCCGTCCCGGGCAGGTCGGCACAGATACGCAGTATTTT.

V and J are TRBV10-2 and TRBJ1-3; D remains unclear. This CDR3 has 13 amino acids. The germline CDR1 and CDR2 sequences are WSHSY and SAAADI. Trimming took off 8 bases at V and 0 bases at J, with 8 bases between the two ends. CDR3 in amino acids: CASGVSSGNTIYF. The CDR3 coding sequence is TGCGCCAGCGGCGTGAGCTCTGGAAACACCATATATTTT.

The rearrangement links TRBV5-1 to TRBJ2-5; the D is unclear. Germline V lookup: CDR1 SGHRS, CDR2 YFSETQ. CDR3 length equals 14 residues. V was pared by 0 bases and J by 1 base, with 7 bases between. The CDR3 region is CASSLATSQETQYF. DNA for the CDR3: TGCGCCAGCAGCTTGGCAACAAGCCAAGAGACCCAGTACTTC.

This chain uses TRBV30 with TRBJ1-6; 10 nucleotides line up with TRBD1. The CDR3 covers 14 residues. CDR1 is GTSNPN and CDR2 is SVGIG in the germline V gene (reference sequence). The J segment lost 7 bases and the V segment lost 7 bases, leaving 7 bases of the junction unmatched. This CDR3 reads CAFNRDRGNSPLHF. Written as DNA, the CDR3 is TGTGCCTTTAACCGGGACAGGGGCAATTCACCCCTCCACTTT.

This CDR3 reads CASSLIRGAGGLYNEQFF. CDR3 DNA: TGCGCCAGCAGCTTGATCCGAGGGGCGGGAGGGCTCTACAATGAGCAGTTCTTC. The J gene is TRBJ2-1, the V gene TRBV5-1, with 9 bases matching TRBD2. Per the germline V gene, CDR1 is SGHRS and CDR2 is YFSETQ. There are 18 residues in the CDR3. V shed 1 base and J 3 bases; nucleotides not matched to a gene: 11.

The CDR3 DNA reads as TGCAGTGCTAGTAGCGGGACTTCAGATACGCAGTATTTT. Encoded protein: CSASSGTSDTQYF. The V call is TRBV20-1, the J call TRBJ2-3; 8 positions match TRBD2. Germline loops: CDR1 DFQATT, CDR2 SNEGSKA (reference sequence). The CDR3 extends over 13 amino acids. V was pared by 3 bases and J by 4 bases, with 3 bases of the junction left unmatched.

The chain has TRBV24-1 and TRBJ2-7; 8 nucleotides agree with TRBD1. The CDR3 covers 16 residues. CDR1 KGHDR and CDR2 SFDVKD come from the germline V gene. Trimming took 2 bases from V and 7 from J; bases not matched to a gene: 12. DNA of the CDR3: TGTGCCACCAGTGATTCAGGGCCCGGACAGGGATGGGAGCAGTACTTC. This encodes CATSDSGPGQGWEQYF.

J is TRBJ2-1 and V is TRBV5-1; D gene unclear. The V end lost 1 base, the J end lost 2 bases, and 19 bases lay between the germline ends. This CDR3 is 18 amino acids long. Per the germline V gene, CDR1 is SGHRS and CDR2 is YFSETQ. The CDR3 reads CASSLRFSAQSTYNEQFF. The DNA of the CDR3 is TGCGCCAGCAGCTTGAGGTTTTCAGCGCAATCGACCTACAATGAGCAGTTCTTC.

The chain couples TRBV19 to TRBJ1-4; a possible D gene is TRBD1 (5 bases). Germline CDR1 reads LNHDA; CDR2 reads SQIVND (reference sequence). V dropped 8 bases and J dropped 0 bases, with 7 bases sitting between them. CDR3 size: 13 residues. The CDR3 nucleotides are TGTGCCAGTTCACAGGCAACTAATGAAAAACTGTTTTTT. It specifies CASSQATNEKLFF.

The J gene is TRBJ1-3, the V gene TRBV3-1 (or the pseudogene TRBV3-2); tentatively, D is TRBD1 (5 bases). Germline-derived CDR1 and CDR2 are LGHDT and YNNKEL (reference sequence). V was trimmed by 4 bases and J by 4 bases, leaving 14 bases between them. This CDR3 is 15 amino acids long. In DNA, the CDR3 is TGTGCCAGCAGCCGTTCGGGGGAACGAGGAAACACCATATATTTT. It encodes CASSRSGERGNTIYF.

The V and J genes are TRBV18 and TRBJ2-7; D possibly matches TRBD1 or TRBD2 (5 bases each). The germline gives CDR1 KGHSH, CDR2 LQKENI. The length of the CDR3 is 14 residues. The V and J ends lost 6 bases and 2 bases respectively, with 14 bases between them. The DNA of the CDR3 is TGTGCCAGCTCGGAAGGGGACGGACCCTACGAGCAGTACTTC. Residues: CASSEGDGPYEQYF.

This chain uses TRBV6-5 with TRBJ2-5; 7 nucleotides align to TRBD2. The CDR3 is 15 residues long. Germline CDR1 is MNHEY and CDR2 is SVGAGI. Unmatched junction bases numbered 8, after V lost 5 bases and J lost 2 bases. The CDR3 protein is CASSRDYLAQETQYF. CDR3 in DNA: TGTGCCAGCAGTAGGGACTACCTAGCGCAAGAGACCCAGTACTTC.

CDR3 protein: CASSTTGTGGFTGELFF. CDR3 in DNA: TGTGCCAGTAGCACTACCGGGACAGGGGGCTTCACCGGGGAGCTGTTTTTT. This sequence joins TRBV19 and TRBJ2-2; 12 nucleotides match TRBD1. The CDR3 contains 17 residues. With 6 bases clipped from V and 4 bases from J, the junction kept 9 bases outside the gene matches. Germline V gene data show CDR1 as LNHDA and CDR2 as SQIVND (reference sequence).

V gene TRBV9 combines with J gene TRBJ2-7, with D possibly matching TRBD1 (5 bases). The V gene lost 2 bases and the J gene lost 5 bases, with 14 bases spanning the gap. The germline CDR1 and CDR2 sequences are SGDLS and YYNGEE. The CDR3 has 14 amino acids. The CDR3 nucleotides are TGTGCCAGCAGCGTGGACATGACCCTTCACGAGCAGTACTTC. Amino acid sequence: CASSVDMTLHEQYF.

V is TRBV7-2 and J is TRBJ2-1; TRBD2 matches at 15 bases. CDR3 length: 14 residues. V dropped 5 bases and J dropped 9; count of bases not matched to a gene: 2. In germline, CDR1 is SGHTA, CDR2 FQGNSA. The CDR3 region has the DNA TGTGCCAGCAGCGGGACTAGCGGGAGGACTGAGCAGTTCTTC. Translation: CASSGTSGRTEQFF.

The genes are TRBV5-4 and TRBJ2-1; 11 bases agree with TRBD2. The germline V gene has CDR1 SGHNT and CDR2 YYREEE (reference sequence). V dropped 1 base and J dropped 4; count of bases not matched to a gene: 13. This CDR3 comprises 19 residues. This CDR3 is CASSLNSLAGGISYNEQFF. The CDR3 nucleotides are TGTGCCAGCAGCTTGAATTCCCTAGCGGGAGGTATTTCTTACAATGAGCAGTTCTTC. Full variable domain (rest looked up from reference TRBV5-4 and TRBJ2-1): ETGVTQSPTHLIKTRGQQVTLRCSSQSGHNTVSWYQQALGQGPQFIFQYYREEENGRGNFPPRFSGLQFPNYSSELNVNALELDDSALYLCASSLNSLAGGISYNEQFFGPGTRLTVL.

The chain carries TRBV6-1 and TRBJ2-7; the match to TRBD1 covers 9 bases. CDR1 and CDR2 (germline): MNHNS, SASEGT. V was clipped by 1 base and J by 4 bases; unmatched bases: 5. This CDR3 is 15 amino acids long. The CDR3 loop reads CASSEEGQGFYEQYF. For the CDR3, the DNA is TGTGCCAGCAGTGAAGAGGGACAGGGTTTTTACGAGCAGTACTTC.

The V and J genes are TRBV5-8 and TRBJ2-7; 9 positions match TRBD2. The CDR3 runs 13 residues. Trimming removed 4 bases from V and 9 bases from J; junction bases left unmatched: 8. Per germline, CDR1 SGHTS and CDR2 YDEGEE. This CDR3 reads CASSLVAGGPQYF. The CDR3 DNA is TGTGCCAGCAGCCTGGTGGCGGGAGGGCCGCAGTACTTC.

The genes are TRBV12-3 or TRBV12-4 and TRBJ1-1; D remains ambiguous. CDR3 size: 12 residues. Trimming took off 3 bases at V and 5 bases at J, with 7 bases between the two ends. The CDR3 protein is CASSFAVTEAFF. CDR3 sequence (DNA): TGTGCCAGCAGTTTTGCGGTAACTGAAGCTTTCTTT.

This chain links TRBV9 with TRBJ1-4; the match to TRBD1 covers 9 bases. The CDR3 is made up of 15 amino acids. The V and J ends lost 2 bases and 5 bases, in that order; junction bases with no gene match: 4. The V gene's germline CDR1 is SGDLS and CDR2 YYNGEE. The CDR3 protein is CASSVDRGENEKLFF. In DNA form, the CDR3 reads TGTGCCAGCAGCGTGGACAGGGGAGAAAATGAAAAACTGTTTTTT.